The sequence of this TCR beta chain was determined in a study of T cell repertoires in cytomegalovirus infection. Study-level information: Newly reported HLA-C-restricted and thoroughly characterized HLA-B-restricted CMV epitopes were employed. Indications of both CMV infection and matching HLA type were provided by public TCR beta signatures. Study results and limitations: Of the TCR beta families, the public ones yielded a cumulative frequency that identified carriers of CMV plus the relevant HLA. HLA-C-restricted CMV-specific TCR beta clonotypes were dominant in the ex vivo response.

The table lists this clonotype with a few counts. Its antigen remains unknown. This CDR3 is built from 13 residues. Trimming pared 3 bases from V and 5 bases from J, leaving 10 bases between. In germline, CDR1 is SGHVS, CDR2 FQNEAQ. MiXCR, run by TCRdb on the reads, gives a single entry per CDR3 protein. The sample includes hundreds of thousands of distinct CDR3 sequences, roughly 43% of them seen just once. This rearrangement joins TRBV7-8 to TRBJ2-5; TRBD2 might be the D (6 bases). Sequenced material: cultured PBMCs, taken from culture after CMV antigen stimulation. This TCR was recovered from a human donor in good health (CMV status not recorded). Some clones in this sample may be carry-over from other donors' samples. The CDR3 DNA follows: TGTGCCAGCAGCTTGGGACTGTCCGAGACCCAGTACTTC. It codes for CASSLGLSETQYF.